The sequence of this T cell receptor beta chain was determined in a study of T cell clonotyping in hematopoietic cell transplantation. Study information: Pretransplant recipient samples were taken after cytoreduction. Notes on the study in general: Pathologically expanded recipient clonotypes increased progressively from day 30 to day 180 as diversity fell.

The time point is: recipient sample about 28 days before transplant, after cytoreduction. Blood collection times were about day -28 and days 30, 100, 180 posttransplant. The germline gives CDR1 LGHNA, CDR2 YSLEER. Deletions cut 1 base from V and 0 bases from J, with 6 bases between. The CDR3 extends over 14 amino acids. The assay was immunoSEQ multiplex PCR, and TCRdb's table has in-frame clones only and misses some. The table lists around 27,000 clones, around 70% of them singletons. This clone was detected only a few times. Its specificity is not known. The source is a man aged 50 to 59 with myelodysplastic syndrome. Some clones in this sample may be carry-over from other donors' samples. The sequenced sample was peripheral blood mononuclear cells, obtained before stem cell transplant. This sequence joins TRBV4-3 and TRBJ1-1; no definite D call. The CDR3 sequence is CASSQATMNTEAFF. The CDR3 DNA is TGCGCCAGCAGCCAAGCCACCATGAACACTGAAGCTTTCTTT.